The 20 T cell receptor beta chains below were found in one sample sequenced in a study of blood T cell repertoires in COVID-19. Assay used: immunoSEQ multiplex PCR; TCRdb lists only in-frame clones, some missing. The profile shows approximately 260,000 clones, about 85% of them singletons. The material sequenced was PBMCs or T cells enriched from blood (not recorded which). The source is a woman aged 45 to 65 who had been exposed to COVID-19.

The chain carries TRBV18 and TRBJ1-6; 7 bases map to TRBD1. This CDR3 comprises 16 residues. Germline V gene sequence: CDR1 KGHSH, CDR2 LQKENI. J lost 7 bases, V lost 6 bases, and 12 bases had no gene match. The CDR3: CASSPRGGADNSPLHF. In DNA form, the CDR3 reads TGTGCCAGCTCTCCCAGAGGGGGCGCAGACAATTCACCCCTCCACTTT.

The CDR3 bases are TGTGCCAGCAGCCAAGTTAGCGGGGGGGCTTGGGGCACAGATACGCAGTATTTT. Encoded protein: CASSQVSGGAWGTDTQYF. The chain uses TRBV3-1 (or the pseudogene TRBV3-2) and TRBJ2-3; the match to TRBD2 covers 11 bases. CDR1 is LGHDT and CDR2 is YNNKEL in the germline V gene (reference sequence). The J segment lost 1 base and the V segment lost 1 base, leaving 7 bases of the junction unmatched. The CDR3 is made up of 18 amino acids.

The chain has TRBV29-1 and TRBJ2-1; 7 bases agree with TRBD1. The CDR3 runs 14 residues. After removal of 7 bases from V and 2 bases from J, the junction contained 8 bases not matched to a gene. Per the germline V gene, CDR1 is SQVTM and CDR2 is ANQGSEA. Written as DNA, the CDR3 is TGCAGCGGTGGGACCGGGACAGCCTACAATGAGCAGTTCTTC. This encodes CSGGTGTAYNEQFF.

The chain carries TRBV15 and TRBJ1-3; D gene uncertain. The CDR3 has 14 amino acids. The V end lost 0 bases, the J end lost 2 bases, and 5 bases lay between the germline ends. Germline CDR1 and CDR2: LNHNV and YYDKDF (reference sequence). The CDR3 bases are TGTGCCACCAGCAGAGAGAGCCCTGGAAACACCATATATTTT. Its translation is CATSRESPGNTIYF.

V and J are TRBV11-2 and TRBJ1-3; tentative D call: TRBD1 (5 bases). With 4 bases removed from V and 1 base from J, the gap between germline ends came to 20 bases. The V gene's germline CDR1 is SGHAT and CDR2 FQNNGV. The CDR3 loop spans 18 amino acids. CDR3 bases: TGTGCCAGCAGCTCCATCCGGGGGACGGGGATATCTGGAAACACCATATATTTT. Protein sequence: CASSSIRGTGISGNTIYF.

The chain recombines TRBV7-2 with TRBJ2-5, with D possibly TRBD2 on 5 matching bases. V was pared by 5 bases and J by 5 bases, with 21 bases between. The CDR3 extends over 16 amino acids. The germline V gene encodes CDR1 SGHTA and CDR2 FQGNSA. The CDR3 here is CASSPPRLRGLETQYF. CDR3 DNA sequence: TGTGCCAGCAGCCCCCCCCGACTGCGAGGGTTGGAGACCCAGTACTTC.

CDR3 in amino acids: CASKKRFSEAFF. The CDR3 nucleotides are TGTGCCAGCAAGAAGAGGTTCAGTGAAGCTTTCTTT. This rearrangement joins TRBV25-1 to TRBJ1-1; no reliable D call. Trimming left V 7 bases short and J 7 bases short, with 13 bases between. The CDR3 has 12 residues. CDR1 is MGHDK and CDR2 is SYGVNS in the germline V gene.

For the CDR3, the DNA is TGTGCCAGCAGCCATCGGGGAGACAGGGTCACCTCCTACGAGCAGTACTTC. Encoded protein: CASSHRGDRVTSYEQYF. This chain links TRBV3-1 (or the pseudogene TRBV3-2) with TRBJ2-7, with 7 bases aligning to TRBD1. J lost 0 bases, V lost 3 bases, and 11 bases had no gene match. The CDR3 has 17 residues. From germline, CDR1 is LGHDT and CDR2 YNNKEL (reference sequence).

The chain recombines TRBV27 with TRBJ1-4; TRBD1 is a possible D gene (6 bases). Germline lookup yields CDR1 MNHEY and CDR2 SMNVEV (reference sequence). The CDR3 is 15 residues long. The ends were cut back, 5 bases at V and 4 bases at J, with 14 bases in the middle. In DNA, the CDR3 is TGTGCCAGCAGTCCTACAGGGCGCCTTAATGAAAAACTGTTTTTT. Its translation: CASSPTGRLNEKLFF. Using reference TRBV27 and TRBJ1-4 for the parts outside the CDR3, the full variable domain is EAQVTQNPRYLITVTGKKLTVTCSQNMNHEYMSWYRQDPGLGLRQIYYSMNVEVTDKGDVPEGYKVSRKEKRNFPLILESPSPNQTSLYFCASSPTGRLNEKLFFGSGTQLSVL.

The genes are TRBV5-4 and TRBJ2-5; the match to TRBD1 covers 9 bases. V lost 4 bases and J lost 4; bases outside the gene matches: 8. This CDR3 comprises 15 residues. Looked up from germline, CDR1 is SGHNT and CDR2 is YYREEE (reference sequence). The CDR3 sequence is CASSRGQGLGETQYF. CDR3 nucleotides: TGTGCCAGCAGCAGAGGACAGGGGCTGGGAGAGACCCAGTACTTC.

The chain links TRBV9 to TRBJ1-6; no clear D gene. V lost 1 base, J lost 7 bases, and 9 bases lay in between. The CDR3 is made up of 14 amino acids. Germline lookup yields CDR1 SGDLS and CDR2 YYNGEE. CDR3 amino acids: CASSVWTGNSPLHF. The CDR3 DNA is TGTGCCAGCAGCGTATGGACGGGAAATTCACCCCTCCACTTT.

The chain couples TRBV19 to TRBJ1-5; TRBD1 matches 7 bases. Germline V gene lookup returns CDR1 LNHDA and CDR2 SQIVND (reference sequence). The CDR3 loop spans 13 amino acids. Germline trimming cut 5 bases from V and 8 bases from J; bases unmatched to any gene: 6. CDR3 nucleotides: TGTGCCAGTAGTTCGGGACAGTGGGAGCCCCAGCATTTT. Translated, it gives CASSSGQWEPQHF.

V is TRBV9 and J is TRBJ2-1; no firm D call. V was shortened by 4 bases and J by 1 base, with 18 bases between the two germline ends. Germline V gene sequence: CDR1 SGDLS, CDR2 YYNGEE. The CDR3 is 17 amino acids. CDR3 in amino acids: CASSPTLVSGSYNEQFF. CDR3 in DNA: TGTGCCAGCAGCCCCACTCTCGTCTCCGGGTCCTACAATGAGCAGTTCTTC.

There are a few counts of this clone. Here the CDR3 DNA reads TGTGCCAGCAGTTCGTTCTATGGCTACACCTTC. This gives the protein CASSSFYGYTF. V gene TRBV6-5 combines with J gene TRBJ1-2, with no clear D. Per germline, CDR1 MNHEY and CDR2 SVGAGI. The CDR3 loop spans 11 amino acids. Trimming took off 4 bases at V and 4 bases at J, with 4 bases between the two ends.

The rearrangement joins TRBV4-1 to TRBJ2-2; D gene unclear. Germline assignment: CDR1 MGHRA and CDR2 YSYEKL. There are 16 residues in the CDR3. V lost 1 base to trimming and J lost 4 bases, with 13 bases between them. For the CDR3, the DNA is TGCGCCAGCAGCCAAGTGGTATCCACTTCCACCGGGGAGCTGTTTTTT. Its translation: CASSQVVSTSTGELFF.

This clone has only one observation. The rearrangement joins TRBV29-1 to TRBJ2-7, with D possibly matching TRBD1 (6 bases). Per the germline V gene, CDR1 is SQVTM and CDR2 is ANQGSEA. Trimming cost V 7 bases and J 2 bases, with 12 bases left between them. This CDR3 region has 12 residues. In DNA form, the CDR3 reads TGCAGCGCCGTGACAGGTCCCTACGAGCAGTACTTC. Encoded protein: CSAVTGPYEQYF.

The chain links TRBV30 to TRBJ1-6; D perhaps matches TRBD1 (5 bases). This CDR3 has 14 residues. With 3 bases removed from V and 1 base from J, the gap between germline ends came to 7 bases. Germline CDR1 GTSNPN, CDR2 SVGIG (reference sequence). The CDR3 nucleotides are TGTGCCTGGAGCGGGGGGTCCTATAATTCACCCCTCCACTTT. Protein sequence: CAWSGGSYNSPLHF.

J is TRBJ1-2 and V is TRBV7-9; D is unresolved. Germline V lookup: CDR1 SEHNR, CDR2 FQNEAQ (reference sequence). V lost 5 bases and J 5 bases, leaving 9 bases between the germline ends. CDR3 length equals 12 residues. The CDR3 reads CASSTRYYGYTF. CDR3 sequence (DNA): TGTGCCAGCAGCACACGTTATTATGGCTACACCTTC. The variable domain in full, with the rest retrieved from reference TRBV7-9 and TRBJ1-2, is DTGVSQNPRHKITKRGQNVTFRCDPISEHNRLYWYRQTLGQGPEFLTYFQNEAQLEKSRLLSDRFSAERPKGSFSTLEIQRTEQGDSAMYLCASSTRYYGYTFGSGTRLTVV.

Here the CDR3 DNA reads TGCGCCAGCAGCCAGGAGGAACGGCGGGGTAATGGCTACACCTTC. As protein: CASSQEERRGNGYTF. V and J are TRBV4-1 and TRBJ1-2, with no clear D. There are 15 residues in the CDR3. Trimming removed 3 bases at V and 6 bases at J, with 17 bases between. Per the germline V gene, CDR1 is MGHRA and CDR2 is YSYEKL.

As regards this clone: Within the sample, other DNA sequences also encode this same CDR3. The gene calls are TRBV5-1 and TRBJ1-1; 7 nucleotides match TRBD1. The CDR3 totals 14 residues. The trim removed 0 bases at V and 2 bases at J, leaving 1 base unmatched. Germline V lookup: CDR1 SGHRS, CDR2 YFSETQ. In DNA, the CDR3 is TGCGCCAGCAGCTTGGACAGGGGAAACACTGAAGCTTTCTTT. Encoded protein: CASSLDRGNTEAFF. Together with reference TRBV5-1 and TRBJ1-1, the CDR3 gives the full variable domain: KAGVTQTPRYLIKTRGQQVTLSCSPISGHRSVSWYQQTPGQGLQFLFEYFSETQRNKGNFPGRFSGRQFSNSRSEMNVSTLELGDSALYLCASSLDRGNTEAFFGQGTRLTVV.